This is a list of T cell receptor beta chains from one sample in a study of cytomegalovirus exposure and HLA in healthy donors. The repertoire was sequenced with immunoSEQ multiplex PCR; TCRdb's copy has only in-frame clones and lacks some. The sample has roughly 110,000 clones, roughly four fifths seen once. The specimen was PBMCs. These receptors originate from a man under 40 in good health and CMV-seropositive. Each CDR3 is given with its conserved first and last residue. Fields, in order: CDR3 length, D gene, J gene, V gene, clone size, CDR3 DNA, CDR3 protein. D genes are given only for firm matches. The size field is filled for only some rows; it gives once, few, many or a size class.

cdr3_length: 13
d_call: .
j_call: TRBJ1-1
v_call: TRBV5-6
clone_size: few
cdr3_nt: TGTGCCAGCAGCTTTATTATGAACACTGAAGCTTTCTTT
cdr3_aa: CASSFIMNTEAFF

cdr3_length: 14
d_call: .
j_call: TRBJ1-5
v_call: TRBV7-9
clone_size: .
cdr3_nt: TGTGCCAGCAGCCCCGGGGGTAGCAATCAGCCCCAGCATTTT
cdr3_aa: CASSPGGSNQPQHF

cdr3_length: 15
d_call: TRBD1
j_call: TRBJ1-2
v_call: TRBV10-3
clone_size: .
cdr3_nt: TGTGCCATCAGTGAGCTTGGACAGGGGAACTATGGCTACACCTTC
cdr3_aa: CAISELGQGNYGYTF

cdr3_length: 15
d_call: TRBD1
j_call: TRBJ2-5
v_call: TRBV2
clone_size: once
cdr3_nt: TGTGCCAGCAGGAGAGACAGGGGGCGACAAGAGACCCAGTACTTC
cdr3_aa: CASRRDRGRQETQYF

cdr3_length: 15
d_call: TRBD1
j_call: TRBJ1-2
v_call: TRBV7-9
clone_size: .
cdr3_nt: TGTGCCAGCAGCTCGCAGACAGGGGGCGACTATGGCTACACCTTC
cdr3_aa: CASSSQTGGDYGYTF

cdr3_length: 15
d_call: .
j_call: TRBJ2-1
v_call: TRBV19
clone_size: .
cdr3_nt: TGTGCCAGTAGTGGTTCTCCTAATGGTAACGATGAGCAGTTCTTC
cdr3_aa: CASSGSPNGNDEQFF

cdr3_length: 17
d_call: .
j_call: TRBJ2-2
v_call: TRBV7-9
clone_size: .
cdr3_nt: TGTGCCAGCAGCCCCTTGTCCGGGAAAGGGAACACCGGGGAGCTGTTTTTT
cdr3_aa: CASSPLSGKGNTGELFF

cdr3_length: 15
d_call: .
j_call: TRBJ2-5
v_call: TRBV7-7
clone_size: .
cdr3_nt: TGTGCCAGCAGCTCTAGTCCCCAGCACAGGGAGACCCAGTACTTC
cdr3_aa: CASSSSPQHRETQYF

cdr3_length: 14
d_call: .
j_call: TRBJ1-4
v_call: TRBV27
clone_size: .
cdr3_nt: TGTGCCAGCAGTTTACAACCGAGCGGCGAAAAACTGTTTTTT
cdr3_aa: CASSLQPSGEKLFF

cdr3_length: 16
d_call: .
j_call: TRBJ1-1
v_call: TRBV6-5
clone_size: .
cdr3_nt: TGTGCCAGCAGTTACTCCGGGGGGGGGATGGGCACTGAAGCTTTCTTT
cdr3_aa: CASSYSGGGMGTEAFF

cdr3_length: 14
d_call: TRBD1
j_call: TRBJ1-2
v_call: TRBV4-1
clone_size: .
cdr3_nt: TGCGCCAGCAGCCAAGGAGCAGGGGGCGATGGCTACACCTTC
cdr3_aa: CASSQGAGGDGYTF

cdr3_length: 15
d_call: TRBD1
j_call: TRBJ1-2
v_call: TRBV28
clone_size: once
cdr3_nt: TGTGCCAGCAGTTCGGCGACAGGGGTGAGGTATGGCTACACCTTC
cdr3_aa: CASSSATGVRYGYTF

cdr3_length: 14
d_call: TRBD1
j_call: TRBJ1-2
v_call: TRBV6-5
clone_size: .
cdr3_nt: TGTGCCAGCAGTGACAGGGGTGGATGGGATGGCTACACCTTC
cdr3_aa: CASSDRGGWDGYTF

cdr3_length: 14
d_call: .
j_call: TRBJ2-7
v_call: TRBV5-1
clone_size: .
cdr3_nt: TGCGCCAGCAGCTTGGAAAACAGGGCAGGCGAGCAGTACTTC
cdr3_aa: CASSLENRAGEQYF

cdr3_length: 13
d_call: .
j_call: TRBJ1-5
v_call: TRBV28
clone_size: few
cdr3_nt: TGTGCCACCCACGGGGGGGCCGGACAGCCCCAGCATTTT
cdr3_aa: CATHGGAGQPQHF

cdr3_length: 14
d_call: .
j_call: TRBJ1-5
v_call: TRBV19
clone_size: .
cdr3_nt: TGTGCCAGTACTTCCATGGGGGGGAATCAGCCCCAGCATTTT
cdr3_aa: CASTSMGGNQPQHF

cdr3_length: 16
d_call: .
j_call: TRBJ1-3
v_call: TRBV9
clone_size: .
cdr3_nt: TGTGCCAGCAGTCCAGAGATTGGGGGGATTGGAAACACCATATATTTT
cdr3_aa: CASSPEIGGIGNTIYF

cdr3_length: 11
d_call: .
j_call: TRBJ1-2
v_call: TRBV20-1
clone_size: .
cdr3_nt: TGCAGCCTAGGAGGGAACTATGGCTACACCTTC
cdr3_aa: CSLGGNYGYTF

cdr3_length: 15
d_call: .
j_call: TRBJ1-3
v_call: TRBV4-1
clone_size: .
cdr3_nt: TGCGCCAGCAGCCAATACAGGGACATTGGAAACACCATATATTTT
cdr3_aa: CASSQYRDIGNTIYF

cdr3_length: 12
d_call: .
j_call: TRBJ2-7
v_call: TRBV7-9
clone_size: .
cdr3_nt: TGTGCCAGCAGCGCAACCGGGGGCGAGCAGTACTTC
cdr3_aa: CASSATGGEQYF

cdr3_length: 15
d_call: .
j_call: TRBJ1-3
v_call: TRBV7-8
clone_size: .
cdr3_nt: TGTGCCAGCAGCTTAGGGGGAGGTCCGGGAAACACCATATATTTT
cdr3_aa: CASSLGGGPGNTIYF

cdr3_length: 15
d_call: .
j_call: TRBJ1-6
v_call: TRBV5-1
clone_size: .
cdr3_nt: TGCGCCAGCAGCGAGGACAGATACTATAATTCACCCCTCCACTTT
cdr3_aa: CASSEDRYYNSPLHF

cdr3_length: 18
d_call: .
j_call: TRBJ1-3
v_call: TRBV11-2
clone_size: few
cdr3_nt: TGTGCCAGCAGCTTATCATTTGGGGCGGCCGTCCCGGGAAACACCATATATTTT
cdr3_aa: CASSLSFGAAVPGNTIYF

cdr3_length: 14
d_call: TRBD1
j_call: TRBJ1-1
v_call: TRBV15
clone_size: .
cdr3_nt: TGTGCCACCAGCACGGACAGGGTATCCACTGAAGCTTTCTTT
cdr3_aa: CATSTDRVSTEAFF

cdr3_length: 16
d_call: TRBD1
j_call: TRBJ1-1
v_call: TRBV5-5
clone_size: .
cdr3_nt: TGTGCCAGCAGCTTGACGGGACAGTCGGTCGGCACTGAAGCTTTCTTT
cdr3_aa: CASSLTGQSVGTEAFF

cdr3_length: 17
d_call: .
j_call: TRBJ1-1
v_call: TRBV19
clone_size: .
cdr3_nt: TGTGCCAGTAGTATAGTACTTGCAGGGTGGGCGAACACTGAAGCTTTCTTT
cdr3_aa: CASSIVLAGWANTEAFF

cdr3_length: 15
d_call: .
j_call: TRBJ2-7
v_call: TRBV7-2
clone_size: .
cdr3_nt: TGTGCCAGCAGCTTAGCGGGCGGGGAGGTCTACGAGCAGTACTTC
cdr3_aa: CASSLAGGEVYEQYF

cdr3_length: 15
d_call: .
j_call: TRBJ2-1
v_call: TRBV27
clone_size: .
cdr3_nt: TGTGCCAGCAGTTCAGGGGGGTTCCCCTACAATGAGCAGTTCTTC
cdr3_aa: CASSSGGFPYNEQFF

cdr3_length: 15
d_call: .
j_call: TRBJ2-7
v_call: TRBV28
clone_size: .
cdr3_nt: TGTGCCAGCAGTTTACCGGGGTCCTTGTACGACGAGCAGTACTTC
cdr3_aa: CASSLPGSLYDEQYF

cdr3_length: 15
d_call: .
j_call: TRBJ2-2
v_call: TRBV5-1
clone_size: .
cdr3_nt: TGCGCCAGCAGCCAGGGGGAGGCGGGCACCGGGGAGCTGTTTTTT
cdr3_aa: CASSQGEAGTGELFF

cdr3_length: 15
d_call: .
j_call: TRBJ1-5
v_call: TRBV2
clone_size: .
cdr3_nt: TGTGCCAGCTTGGCGGGATACCCGCAAGGTCAGCCCCAGCATTTT
cdr3_aa: CASLAGYPQGQPQHF

cdr3_length: 16
d_call: TRBD1
j_call: TRBJ1-1
v_call: TRBV4-2
clone_size: .
cdr3_nt: TGTGCCAGCAGCCAAAAACCCCCGGGACAGGGCACTGAAGCTTTCTTT
cdr3_aa: CASSQKPPGQGTEAFF

cdr3_length: 12
d_call: .
j_call: TRBJ1-5
v_call: TRBV28
clone_size: .
cdr3_nt: TGTGCCAGCAGTTTGTCCGTTCAGCCCCAGCATTTT
cdr3_aa: CASSLSVQPQHF

cdr3_length: 16
d_call: .
j_call: TRBJ2-5
v_call: TRBV4-1
clone_size: .
cdr3_nt: TGCGCCAGCAGCCAAGGGGGGGTCACCCTAGGGGAGACCCAGTACTTC
cdr3_aa: CASSQGGVTLGETQYF

cdr3_length: 19
d_call: TRBD2
j_call: TRBJ2-2
v_call: TRBV4-1
clone_size: once
cdr3_nt: TGCGCCAGCAGCCTCGTCGAACTAGCGGGAGGCCGGGGCACCGGGGAGCTGTTTTTT
cdr3_aa: CASSLVELAGGRGTGELFF

cdr3_length: 14
d_call: .
j_call: TRBJ2-7
v_call: TRBV6-5
clone_size: .
cdr3_nt: TGTGCCAGCAGTGACCGACAGGTTCCCTACGAGCAGTACTTC
cdr3_aa: CASSDRQVPYEQYF

cdr3_length: 17
d_call: TRBD2
j_call: TRBJ2-5
v_call: TRBV23-1
clone_size: .
cdr3_nt: TGCGCCAGCAGTCACCCTTCCCCGGGACCGCGGGGGAAGACCCAGTACTTC
cdr3_aa: CASSHPSPGPRGKTQYF

cdr3_length: 14
d_call: .
j_call: TRBJ2-1
v_call: TRBV7-3
clone_size: .
cdr3_nt: TGTGCCAGCAGCTTAGCAGGGGCATTCAATGAGCAGTTCTTC
cdr3_aa: CASSLAGAFNEQFF

cdr3_length: 15
d_call: .
j_call: TRBJ2-3
v_call: TRBV10-3
clone_size: .
cdr3_nt: TGTGCCACGACCCCCCGCGGGGACGTCAGTAATACGCAGTATTTT
cdr3_aa: CATTPRGDVSNTQYF

cdr3_length: 13
d_call: TRBD1
j_call: TRBJ1-1
v_call: TRBV6-1
clone_size: .
cdr3_nt: TGTGCCAGCAGTAGGGACAGGGCCACTGAAGCTTTCTTT
cdr3_aa: CASSRDRATEAFF

cdr3_length: 12
d_call: .
j_call: TRBJ2-3
v_call: TRBV7-3
clone_size: .
cdr3_nt: TGTGCCAGCAGCTCCAACACAGATACGCAGTATTTT
cdr3_aa: CASSSNTDTQYF

cdr3_length: 15
d_call: TRBD2
j_call: TRBJ2-2
v_call: TRBV5-1
clone_size: .
cdr3_nt: TGCGCCAGCCGCCTGACTAGCGGGGTTTCCGGGGAGCTGTTTTTT
cdr3_aa: CASRLTSGVSGELFF

cdr3_length: 16
d_call: TRBD2
j_call: TRBJ2-1
v_call: TRBV11-2
clone_size: .
cdr3_nt: TGTGCCAGCAGCTTAAGGCGGGCGGGAGTCCTTAATGAGCAGTTCTTC
cdr3_aa: CASSLRRAGVLNEQFF

cdr3_length: 14
d_call: .
j_call: TRBJ1-3
v_call: TRBV4-1
clone_size: .
cdr3_nt: TGCGCCAGCAGCCAGGGCAGGGGAGGGAACACCATATATTTT
cdr3_aa: CASSQGRGGNTIYF

cdr3_length: 15
d_call: TRBD2
j_call: TRBJ2-5
v_call: TRBV13
clone_size: .
cdr3_nt: TGTGCCAGCAGCCCAACGACTAGCGGGAAAGAGACCCAGTACTTC
cdr3_aa: CASSPTTSGKETQYF

cdr3_length: 14
d_call: .
j_call: TRBJ2-7
v_call: TRBV30
clone_size: .
cdr3_nt: TGTGCCTGGAGTGTATCCGGGGGCTCCTACGAGCAGTACTTC
cdr3_aa: CAWSVSGGSYEQYF

cdr3_length: 16
d_call: .
j_call: TRBJ1-1
v_call: TRBV7-2
clone_size: .
cdr3_nt: TGTGCCAGCAGCTTAGCCGCCGTCTTACGGGACACTGAAGCTTTCTTT
cdr3_aa: CASSLAAVLRDTEAFF

cdr3_length: 15
d_call: TRBD2
j_call: TRBJ2-3
v_call: TRBV9
clone_size: .
cdr3_nt: TGTGCCAGCAGCGTCCGGGCGGGAGCGGTAGATACGCAGTATTTT
cdr3_aa: CASSVRAGAVDTQYF

cdr3_length: 15
d_call: .
j_call: TRBJ1-4
v_call: TRBV28
clone_size: .
cdr3_nt: TGTGCCAGCAGTTTAACAGGATCCGCTAATGAAAAACTGTTTTTT
cdr3_aa: CASSLTGSANEKLFF

cdr3_length: 15
d_call: TRBD2
j_call: TRBJ2-3
v_call: TRBV27
clone_size: .
cdr3_nt: TGTGCCAGCAGTTTCAAGCGGGGGGGCACAGATACGCAGTATTTT
cdr3_aa: CASSFKRGGTDTQYF

cdr3_length: 13
d_call: TRBD2
j_call: TRBJ2-5
v_call: TRBV5-4
clone_size: .
cdr3_nt: TGTGCCAGCAGCCCCCCTAGCGGAGAGACCCAGTACTTC
cdr3_aa: CASSPPSGETQYF